This T cell receptor beta chain was sequenced in a study of blood T cells in healthy people across ages. About this clonotype: What it recognizes is unknown.

It was with a sample-barcoded 5' primer and a J-beta primer mix that a second PCR of roughly 6 to 12 cycles was run. One entry per CDR3 protein, called by TCRdb with MiXCR from the 5' RACE reads. The data show nearly 1 million distinct CDR3 sequences, about 51% seen once. From germline, CDR1 is MNHEY and CDR2 SVGEGT. V was trimmed by 6 bases and J by 1 base, leaving 13 bases between them. The CDR3 consists of 15 residues. For every donor, a draw yielded about 9.7 milliliters of peripheral blood. Isolation recovered at least 7 million PBMCs from every sample. Notes on the study in general: Roughly linear age-related decline in beta diversity appeared, significant by age 40. With unsorted PBMCs, a conclusive comparison of naive versus antigen-experienced cells was not possible.

V is TRBV6-2 or TRBV6-3 and J is TRBJ2-4; a weak D match, TRBD1 (6 bases). The sequenced material came from blood. The TCR was taken from a woman in her sixties or seventies in good health. The CDR3 is CASSSTGSAKNIQYF. Here the CDR3 DNA reads TGTGCCAGCAGCTCGACAGGTAGTGCCAAAAACATTCAGTACTTC.